This entry describes one T cell receptor (beta chain). Per the authors' pipeline: Reference gene primer amplification yielded estimated nucleated cell counts. Assay: immunoSEQ multiplex PCR; the TCRdb copy retains only in-frame clones and omits some. The DNA was the basis for D and trimming; V, J and clone size are from that table. The sample records a few hundred thousand clones, under 90% being singletons. Self-reported history from a screening survey and questionnaire set each donor's cohort. Trimming pared 3 bases from V and 2 bases from J, leaving 15 bases between. CDR1 and CDR2 from the germline V gene are SGDLS and YYNGEE. There are 15 residues in the CDR3. The sample comes from a study of blood T cell repertoires in COVID-19. Study-wide background: Some COVID-19 samples were acute and others convalescent; all came from the United States, Italy and Spain.

The V gene is TRBV9, the J gene TRBJ2-7; maybe TRBD2 (7 bases). Material for sequencing was PBMCs or T cells enriched from blood (not recorded which). The sequence derives from a woman aged 18-30 years who had recovered from COVID-19. CDR3 residues: CASSEAGTQPYEQYF. DNA for the CDR3: TGTGCCAGCAGCGAAGCGGGGACACAACCCTACGAGCAGTACTTC.